These 5 T cell receptor beta chains were all obtained from the same sample, sequenced in a study of blood T cell repertoires in COVID-19. TCRdb's table, derived via immunoSEQ multiplex PCR, lists solely in-frame clones and lacks some. Of about 310,000 clones listed, around 89% are singletons. The specimen was PBMCs or T cells enriched from blood (not recorded which). All receptors derive from a woman aged 40-49 years who had recovered from COVID-19.

The rearrangement uses TRBV19 and TRBJ2-7; no clear D. This CDR3 is 14 amino acids long. Trimming pared 6 bases from V and 2 bases from J, leaving 14 bases between. Germline V CDR1 and CDR2: LNHDA, SQIVND (reference sequence). The CDR3 protein is CASSQRHGTYEQYF. The CDR3 DNA is TGTGCCAGTAGCCAACGACACGGTACCTACGAGCAGTACTTC.

The chain has TRBV28 and TRBJ2-3, with D perhaps matching TRBD2 (7 bases). CDR1 and CDR2 from the germline V gene are MDHEN and SYDVKM. The CDR3 totals 15 residues. The ends were cut back, 5 bases at V and 2 bases at J, with 14 bases in the middle. The CDR3 spells CASSERGGLTDTQYF. Here the CDR3 DNA reads TGTGCCAGCAGTGAGAGGGGGGGTCTCACAGATACGCAGTATTTT.

The V and J genes are TRBV12-3 or TRBV12-4 and TRBJ2-1; 9 bases are shared with TRBD1. The CDR3 is made up of 13 amino acids. Germline trimming cut 5 bases from V and 6 bases from J; bases unmatched to any gene: 2. The CDR3: CASSPTGGNEQFF. Written as DNA, the CDR3 is TGTGCCAGCAGTCCGACAGGGGGCAATGAGCAGTTCTTC.

The rearrangement uses TRBV12-5 and TRBJ2-7; TRBD1 aligns across 7 bases. Losses at the gene ends were 0 bases for V and 2 bases for J; bases not matched to a gene: 10. Germline V gene sequence: CDR1 LGHNT, CDR2 FRNRAP. The CDR3 extends over 17 amino acids. This chain's CDR3 is CASGLVLSGTDPYEQYF. In nucleotides, the CDR3 is TGTGCTAGTGGTTTGGTACTTTCCGGGACAGACCCCTACGAGCAGTACTTC.

A note on this clone: Other DNA sequences in this sample translate to the same CDR3. V is TRBV3-1 (or the pseudogene TRBV3-2) and J is TRBJ2-1; D remains unclear. Germline assignment: CDR1 LGHDT and CDR2 YNNKEL (reference sequence). This CDR3 contains 16 residues. Trimming cost V 4 bases and J 0 bases, with 13 bases left between them. CDR3 nucleotide sequence: TGTGCCAGCAGCCCCCGCGCTCTTAGCTCCTACAATGAGCAGTTCTTC. It encodes CASSPRALSSYNEQFF.